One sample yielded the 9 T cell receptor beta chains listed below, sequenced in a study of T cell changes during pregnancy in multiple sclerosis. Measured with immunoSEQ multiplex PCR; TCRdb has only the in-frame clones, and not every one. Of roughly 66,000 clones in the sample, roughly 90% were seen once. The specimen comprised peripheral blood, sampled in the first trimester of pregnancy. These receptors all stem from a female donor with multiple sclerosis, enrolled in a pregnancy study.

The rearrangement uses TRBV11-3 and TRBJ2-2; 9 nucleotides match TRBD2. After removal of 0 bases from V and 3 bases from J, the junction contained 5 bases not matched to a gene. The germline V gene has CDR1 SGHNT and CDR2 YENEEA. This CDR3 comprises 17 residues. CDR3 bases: TGTGCCAGCAGCTTAGAACTAGCGGGTCTCTACACCGGGGAGCTGTTTTTT. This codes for CASSLELAGLYTGELFF.

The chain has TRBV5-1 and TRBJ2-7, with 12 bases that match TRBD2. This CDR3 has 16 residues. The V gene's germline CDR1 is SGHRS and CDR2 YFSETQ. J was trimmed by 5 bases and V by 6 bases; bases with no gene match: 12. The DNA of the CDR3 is TGCGCCAGCACCCTATCCGGGACTAGCGGGCTCAACGAGCAGTACTTC. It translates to CASTLSGTSGLNEQYF. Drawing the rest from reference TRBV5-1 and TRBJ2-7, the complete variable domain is KAGVTQTPRYLIKTRGQQVTLSCSPISGHRSVSWYQQTPGQGLQFLFEYFSETQRNKGNFPGRFSGRQFSNSRSEMNVSTLELGDSALYLCASTLSGTSGLNEQYFGPGTRLTVT.

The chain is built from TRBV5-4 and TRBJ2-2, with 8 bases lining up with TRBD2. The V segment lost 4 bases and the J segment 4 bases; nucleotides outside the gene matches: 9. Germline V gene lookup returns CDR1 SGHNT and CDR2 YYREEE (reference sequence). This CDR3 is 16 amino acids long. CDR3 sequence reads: CASSQGGRRGTGELFF. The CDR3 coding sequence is TGTGCCAGCAGCCAAGGCGGGAGGAGGGGCACCGGGGAGCTGTTTTTT. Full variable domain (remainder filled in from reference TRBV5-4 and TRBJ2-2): ETGVTQSPTHLIKTRGQQVTLRCSSQSGHNTVSWYQQALGQGPQFIFQYYREEENGRGNFPPRFSGLQFPNYSSELNVNALELDDSALYLCASSQGGRRGTGELFFGEGSRLTVL.

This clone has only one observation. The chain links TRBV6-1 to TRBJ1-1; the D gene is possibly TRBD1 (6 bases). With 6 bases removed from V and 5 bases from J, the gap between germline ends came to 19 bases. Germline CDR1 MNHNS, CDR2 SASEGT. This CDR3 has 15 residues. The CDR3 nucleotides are TGTGCCAGCAGGTTATACAGGGAAATGGAGACTGAAGCTTTCTTT. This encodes CASRLYREMETEAFF.

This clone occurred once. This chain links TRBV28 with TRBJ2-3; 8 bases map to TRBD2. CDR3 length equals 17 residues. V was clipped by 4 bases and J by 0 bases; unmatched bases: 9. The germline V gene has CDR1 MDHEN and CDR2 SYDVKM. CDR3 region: CASSSGGVAASTDTQYF. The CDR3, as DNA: TGTGCCAGCAGTTCCGGGGGGGTGGCGGCTAGCACAGATACGCAGTATTTT.

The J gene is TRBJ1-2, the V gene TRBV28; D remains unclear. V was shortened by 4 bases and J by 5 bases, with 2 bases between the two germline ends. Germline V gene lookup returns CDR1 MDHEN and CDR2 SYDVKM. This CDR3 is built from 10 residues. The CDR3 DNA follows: TGTGCCAGCAGTTCTTATGGCTACACCTTC. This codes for CASSSYGYTF.

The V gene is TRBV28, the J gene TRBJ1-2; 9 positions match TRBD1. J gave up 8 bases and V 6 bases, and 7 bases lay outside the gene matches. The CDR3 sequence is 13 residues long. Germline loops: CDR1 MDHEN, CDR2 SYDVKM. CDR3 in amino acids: CASRPGTGPGYTF. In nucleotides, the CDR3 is TGTGCCAGCAGACCCGGGACAGGGCCCGGCTACACCTTC.

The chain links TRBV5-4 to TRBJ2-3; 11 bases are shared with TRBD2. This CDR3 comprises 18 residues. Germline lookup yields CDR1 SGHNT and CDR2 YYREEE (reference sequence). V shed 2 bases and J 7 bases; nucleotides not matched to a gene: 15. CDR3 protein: CASSFPSGRTVERYTQYF. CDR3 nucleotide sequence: TGTGCCAGCAGCTTCCCTAGCGGGAGGACGGTAGAACGGTATACGCAGTATTTT.

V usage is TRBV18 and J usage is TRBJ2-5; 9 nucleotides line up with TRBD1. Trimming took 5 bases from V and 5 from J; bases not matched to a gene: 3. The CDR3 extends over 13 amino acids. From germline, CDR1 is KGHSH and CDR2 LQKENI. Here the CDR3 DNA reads TGTGCCAGCTCAGGGACAGGGTACGAGACCCAGTACTTC. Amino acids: CASSGTGYETQYF. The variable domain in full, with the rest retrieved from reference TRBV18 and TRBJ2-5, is NAGVMQNPRHLVRRRGQEARLRCSPMKGHSHVYWYRQLPEEGLKFMVYLQKENIIDESGMPKERFSAEFPKEGPSILRIQQVVRGDSAAYFCASSGTGYETQYFGPGTRLLVL.